Detailed here is one TCR beta chain. Authors' methods: Amplified reference gene primers provided the basis for estimating nucleated cell counts. Data came from immunoSEQ multiplex PCR; TCRdb stores just in-frame clones and leaves some out. The V and J calls and clone size were taken over from that table, and D and trimming were inferred from the DNA. The repertoire has about 280,000 clones, 75% to 90% of them found once; the top ten carry approximately 4.6%. From germline, CDR1 is SGHTA and CDR2 FQGNSA. The J segment lost 3 bases and the V segment lost 6 bases, leaving 20 bases of the junction unmatched. The CDR3 contains 18 residues. These data originate in a study of blood T cell repertoires in COVID-19. Whole-study context: Donors in the United States, Italy and Spain gave samples during acute or convalescent COVID-19. Sources were T cells, B-cell-depleted T cells, or PBMCs; the material itself was cDNA or gDNA.

The source of this sequence is a man aged 40-50 years with acute or convalescent COVID-19. Sample: peripheral blood. The V call is TRBV7-2, the J call TRBJ2-7, with 7 bases matching TRBD1. DNA for the CDR3: TGTGCCAGCAGTCAGCGGCTTACAGGGGCCGCCCCCCACTACGAGCAGTACTTC. Protein sequence: CASSQRLTGAAPHYEQYF.